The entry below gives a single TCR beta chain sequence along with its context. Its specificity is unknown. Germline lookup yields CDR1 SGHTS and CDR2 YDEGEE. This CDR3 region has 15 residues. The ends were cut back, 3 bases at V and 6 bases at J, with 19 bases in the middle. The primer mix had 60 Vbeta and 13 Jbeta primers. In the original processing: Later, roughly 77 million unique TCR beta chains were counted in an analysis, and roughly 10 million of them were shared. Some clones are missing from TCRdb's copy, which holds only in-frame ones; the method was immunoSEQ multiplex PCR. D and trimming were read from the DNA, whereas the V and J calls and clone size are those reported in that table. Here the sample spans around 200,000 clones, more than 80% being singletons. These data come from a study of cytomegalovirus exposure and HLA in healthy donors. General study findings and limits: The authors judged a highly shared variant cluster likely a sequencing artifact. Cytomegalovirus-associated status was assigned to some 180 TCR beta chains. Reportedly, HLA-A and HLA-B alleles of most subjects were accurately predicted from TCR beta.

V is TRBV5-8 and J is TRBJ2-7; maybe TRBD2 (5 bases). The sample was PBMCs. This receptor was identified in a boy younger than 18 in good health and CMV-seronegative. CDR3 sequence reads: CASSSHPRALLEQYF. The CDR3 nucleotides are TGTGCCAGCAGCTCCCATCCGAGGGCCTTGCTCGAGCAGTACTTC.